This T cell receptor (beta chain) was recorded in a study of blood T cells in healthy people across ages. Findings of the study overall: Naive T cell percentage showed a strong correlation with TCR beta diversity.

This clonotype was counted between two and nine times. Its antigen is as yet unknown. For the second PCR, which ran for about 7 to 12 cycles, a sample-barcoded 5' primer and a J-beta primer mix were used. The authors tagged each cDNA molecule using a template-switch adaptor with 12 random nucleotides. TCRdb itself ran the 5' RACE reads through MiXCR, one entry per CDR3 protein. The sample holds almost 300,000 distinct CDR3 sequences; 27% are singletons and the top ten take over 25%. Trimming took 7 bases from V and 12 from J; bases not matched to a gene: 15. This CDR3 has 14 residues. Germline V gives CDR1 LGHDT, CDR2 YNNKEL (reference sequence).

Sequencing input: blood. V and J are TRBV3-1 and TRBJ2-3, with 8 positions matching TRBD1. The sequence was obtained from an older woman in good health. The CDR3 region has the DNA TGTGCCAGCACCCATAGAGAGGACAGGGCGCCCCAGTATTTT. Protein sequence: CASTHREDRAPQYF.